This passage covers 31 T cell receptor beta chains from one sample sequenced in a study of Ad26.COV2.S vaccination and SARS-CoV-2 variants. Regarding treatment: around 19 received Ad26.COV2.S at low or high dose, single or two shots; 5 received placebo; per-sample allocation not given. Material that was analyzed had been drawn on day 63 after the first vaccine or placebo injection. Assay: immunoSEQ multiplex PCR; the TCRdb copy retains only in-frame clones and omits some. The table lists 450,000 to 550,000 clones, 80% to 90% of them singletons. The source material was peripheral blood, sampled in a trial of Ad26.COV2.S vaccine versus placebo. These TCRs come from a person between 18 and 65 years old who received the Ad26.COV2.S COVID-19 vaccine or a placebo.

This clone has a single count. The chain is built from TRBV7-9 and TRBJ2-3; possibly TRBD2 for D (5 bases). There are 17 residues in the CDR3. The V gene's germline CDR1 is SEHNR and CDR2 FQNEAQ (reference sequence). Trimming stripped 6 bases from V and 4 bases from J, with 23 bases between. CDR3 amino acids: CASSRIRTSGYPDTQYF. DNA for the CDR3: TGTGCCAGCAGTCGGATCCGTACTTCGGGGTATCCAGATACGCAGTATTTT.

The chain employs TRBV6-2 or TRBV6-3 and TRBJ2-4; D not resolved. Trimming removed 1 base at V and 9 bases at J, with 13 bases between. Germline CDR1 MNHEY, CDR2 SVGEGT. This CDR3 contains 14 residues. The CDR3 loop reads CASSYLAGGGIQYF. CDR3 coding DNA: TGTGCCAGCAGTTACTTGGCAGGCGGTGGCATTCAGTACTTC.

The chain employs TRBV10-1 and TRBJ2-3; 10 positions agree with TRBD2. The germline gives CDR1 WNHNN, CDR2 SYGVQD (reference sequence). This CDR3 has 17 residues. V was clipped by 3 bases and J by 1 base; unmatched bases: 7. CDR3 in amino acids: CASSENSGLAGTDTQYF. The CDR3 DNA reads TGCGCCAGCAGTGAAAACTCCGGACTAGCGGGCACAGATACGCAGTATTTT.

This chain connects TRBV6-4 to TRBJ1-1, with no clear D. Trimming took 3 bases from V and 5 from J, leaving 16 bases between them. The germline V gene encodes CDR1 MRHNA and CDR2 SNTAGT. The CDR3 sequence is 15 residues long. CDR3 residues: CASSEIVYTGTEAFF. The DNA for the CDR3 is TGTGCCAGCAGTGAAATAGTCTACACGGGTACTGAAGCTTTCTTT.

The chain combines TRBV12-3 or TRBV12-4 with TRBJ1-2, with a weak D call TRBD1 (5 bases). V dropped 10 bases and J dropped 10 bases, with 22 bases sitting between them. CDR3 size: 13 residues. The CDR3 region is CATSRDGVFDYTF. CDR3 DNA sequence: TGTGCCACCTCCCGGGACGGGGTTTTTGACTACACCTTC.

The chain links TRBV19 to TRBJ1-2, with 9 bases lining up with TRBD1. The V and J ends lost 4 bases and 4 bases, in that order; junction bases with no gene match: 7. CDR3 length: 15 residues. CDR1 is LNHDA, CDR2 SQIVND, per germline (reference sequence). The CDR3 loop is CASSTPGTGSYGYTF. The DNA of the CDR3 is TGTGCCAGTAGTACCCCGGGGACAGGGAGCTATGGCTACACCTTC.

The V and J genes are TRBV19 and TRBJ2-7; 12 positions agree with TRBD2. Germline V gene data show CDR1 as LNHDA and CDR2 as SQIVND (reference sequence). This CDR3 is built from 15 residues. After removal of 8 bases from V and 3 bases from J, the junction contained 8 bases not matched to a gene. CDR3 sequence reads: CASSETSGSVYEQYF. CDR3 in DNA: TGTGCCAGTTCCGAGACTAGCGGGAGTGTCTACGAGCAGTACTTC.

V is TRBV6-5 and J is TRBJ1-1; D is unclear. The CDR3 length is 14 residues. Trimming removed 2 bases at V and 0 bases at J, with 7 bases between. Germline CDR1 and CDR2: MNHEY and SVGAGI. The CDR3 region is CASSYRTVNTEAFF. The DNA of the CDR3 is TGTGCCAGCAGTTACCGAACAGTGAACACTGAAGCTTTCTTT.

J is TRBJ2-5 and V is TRBV30, with D perhaps matching TRBD2 (6 bases). V was shortened by 2 bases and J by 4 bases, with 14 bases between the two germline ends. Germline V gene data show CDR1 as GTSNPN and CDR2 as SVGIG (reference sequence). This CDR3 contains 14 residues. In DNA, the CDR3 is TGTGCCTGGAGTAACGGGGACTTGAGAGAGACCCAGTACTTC. The encoded protein is CAWSNGDLRETQYF.

This sequence joins TRBV5-5 and TRBJ1-1; 9 positions match TRBD1. This CDR3 has 17 amino acids. Losses at the gene ends were 4 bases for V and 0 bases for J; bases not matched to a gene: 10. CDR1 and CDR2 from the germline V gene are SGHKS and YYEKEE (reference sequence). The CDR3 DNA sequence: TGTGCCAGCAGCCCGGGACAGGGTTTCCTCTTGAACACTGAAGCTTTCTTT. This gives the protein CASSPGQGFLLNTEAFF.

The chain employs TRBV28 and TRBJ1-6, with D uncertain. Germline V CDR1 and CDR2: MDHEN, SYDVKM. Trimming shortened V by 6 bases and J by 1 base, and 10 bases separated the two germline ends. The length of the CDR3 is 15 residues. The CDR3 region is CASRVRRSYNSPLHF. CDR3 in DNA: TGTGCCAGCAGGGTCAGGAGATCCTATAATTCACCCCTCCACTTT.

This clone was observed a handful of times. V usage is TRBV7-9 and J usage is TRBJ1-2, with unresolved D. Germline CDR1 and CDR2: SEHNR and FQNEAQ (reference sequence). The V end was cut by 5 bases, the J end by 6 bases, with 13 bases between. The CDR3 is made up of 13 amino acids. The CDR3 sequence: CASSPPNLNGYTF. In nucleotides, the CDR3 is TGTGCCAGCAGCCCACCAAATTTAAATGGCTACACCTTC.

The count of this clone is one. The chain joins TRBV18 to TRBJ1-2, with unresolved D. In germline, CDR1 is KGHSH, CDR2 LQKENI. The CDR3 totals 14 residues. The germline V and J ends were trimmed by 6 bases and 4 bases, with 15 bases remaining between them. The CDR3 nucleotides read TGTGCCAGCTCCCATGTTGATATTCTCTATGGCTACACCTTC. It is translated as CASSHVDILYGYTF.

This clone was seen a single time. The J gene is TRBJ2-2, the V gene TRBV18; D uncertain. The CDR3 consists of 15 residues. Germline loops: CDR1 KGHSH, CDR2 LQKENI. V dropped 5 bases and J dropped 0 bases, with 10 bases sitting between them. The CDR3 reads CASSERLTNTGELFF. DNA for the CDR3: TGTGCCAGCTCAGAGCGACTGACGAACACCGGGGAGCTGTTTTTT.

The chain recombines TRBV5-4 with TRBJ2-3; maybe TRBD2 (7 bases). The CDR3 runs 15 residues. Germline loops: CDR1 SGHNT, CDR2 YYREEE (reference sequence). The V and J ends lost 7 bases and 0 bases respectively, with 15 bases between them. The CDR3 DNA is TGTGCCAGCTCCTCTAGCGGACAGAGCACAGATACGCAGTATTTT. Its protein product is CASSSSGQSTDTQYF.

This clone was observed a handful of times. V and J are TRBV7-9 and TRBJ1-1; D not certain. This CDR3 region has 12 residues. Trimming shortened V by 4 bases and J by 6 bases, and 9 bases separated the two germline ends. From germline, CDR1 is SEHNR and CDR2 FQNEAQ (reference sequence). The CDR3 protein is CASSYNHAEAFF. The CDR3, as DNA: TGTGCCAGCAGCTACAACCACGCTGAAGCTTTCTTT.

The CDR3 spells CASSSGDMGSPLHF. The DNA of the CDR3 is TGTGCCAGCAGTTCAGGGGACATGGGATCACCCCTCCACTTT. This sequence joins TRBV27 and TRBJ1-6; possible D gene TRBD1, 6 bases. V was shortened by 4 bases and J by 10 bases, with 14 bases between the two germline ends. CDR3 length: 14 amino acids. The germline gives CDR1 MNHEY, CDR2 SMNVEV (reference sequence).

The chain combines TRBV4-1 with TRBJ1-1; perhaps TRBD1 as D (5 bases). Germline loops: CDR1 MGHRA, CDR2 YSYEKL. Trimming took 0 bases from V and 0 from J, leaving 14 bases between them. This CDR3 has 17 amino acids. CDR3 sequence (DNA): TGCGCCAGCAGCCAAGAAACAGACAGCTACATGAACACTGAAGCTTTCTTT. Translating it yields CASSQETDSYMNTEAFF.

The gene calls are TRBV28 and TRBJ1-6, with 9 bases identical to TRBD1. V dropped 6 bases and J dropped 10; count of bases not matched to a gene: 13. The CDR3 has 16 amino acids. Per germline, CDR1 MDHEN and CDR2 SYDVKM. The DNA of the CDR3 is TGTGCCAGCAGAACCCTTACAGGGGGCGGTGGCTCACCCCTCCACTTT. This gives the protein CASRTLTGGGGSPLHF.

V gene TRBV7-6 combines with J gene TRBJ2-3; no reliable D call. Trimming pared 5 bases from V and 1 base from J, leaving 19 bases between. Germline loops: CDR1 SGHVS, CDR2 FNYEAQ. CDR3 length: 17 amino acids. CDR3 DNA: TGTGCCAGCAGCGCGACAAGGTCCAACCCTCGCACAGATACGCAGTATTTT. Translating it yields CASSATRSNPRTDTQYF. Looking up the rest from reference TRBV7-6 and TRBJ2-3 gives the full variable domain: GAGVSQSPRYKVTKRGQDVALRCDPISGHVSLYWYRQALGQGPEFLTYFNYEAQQDKSGLPNDRFSAERPEGSISTLTIQRTEQRDSAMYRCASSATRSNPRTDTQYFGPGTRLTVL.

This clone was observed once. The chain combines TRBV28 with TRBJ1-2; 9 nucleotides line up with TRBD1. The CDR3 is 15 amino acids. CDR1 and CDR2 (germline): MDHEN, SYDVKM. The junction had 12 bases not matched to a gene; V was cut back by 5 bases and J by 8 bases. CDR3 sequence (DNA): TGTGCCAGCAGTCGCCTGCGGGACAGGGTCCCAGGCTACACCTTC. Translating it yields CASSRLRDRVPGYTF.

CDR3: CASRPRNGGTSTDTQYF. As DNA, the CDR3 is TGCGCCAGCAGGCCCCGAAATGGGGGCACTAGCACAGATACGCAGTATTTT. The J gene is TRBJ2-3, the V gene TRBV4-1, with D possibly matching TRBD1 (6 bases). The length of the CDR3 is 17 residues. Trimming pared 6 bases from V and 0 bases from J, leaving 19 bases between. From germline, CDR1 is MGHRA and CDR2 YSYEKL.

The V gene is TRBV6-2 or TRBV6-3, the J gene TRBJ2-7; weak D call: TRBD1 (6 bases). V dropped 6 bases and J dropped 3 bases, with 15 bases sitting between them. Germline values: CDR1 MNHEY, CDR2 SVGEGT. The CDR3 spans 14 residues. CDR3 residues: CASSPIQGIYEQYF. The DNA for the CDR3 is TGTGCCAGCAGCCCTATACAGGGTATCTACGAGCAGTACTTC.

The chain links TRBV7-3 to TRBJ2-1, with 7 bases that match TRBD2. The CDR3 is 15 residues long. The germline V gene encodes CDR1 SGHTA and CDR2 FQGTGA. The V segment lost 4 bases and the J segment 2 bases; nucleotides outside the gene matches: 5. CDR3 bases: TGTGCCAGCAGCTCCCAAGCGGGAACCTACAATGAGCAGTTCTTC. As protein: CASSSQAGTYNEQFF.

This clone was counted a few times. The chain employs TRBV12-3 or TRBV12-4 and TRBJ1-5; D unresolved. The CDR3 consists of 13 residues. Trimming cost V 3 bases and J 5 bases, with 8 bases left between them. The CDR3 is CASSFVADQPQHF. The CDR3 DNA sequence: TGTGCCAGCAGTTTCGTTGCGGATCAGCCCCAGCATTTT.

V usage is TRBV7-8 and J usage is TRBJ1-2; D possibly corresponds to TRBD1 (6 bases). This CDR3 has 15 amino acids. Germline CDR1 and CDR2: SGHVS and FQNEAQ. Trimming took off 1 base at V and 3 bases at J, with 12 bases between the two ends. The CDR3 loop is CASSLGLGAHYGYTF. Here the CDR3 DNA reads TGTGCCAGCAGCTTAGGATTGGGGGCACACTATGGCTACACCTTC.

This clone was counted between two and nine times. This chain uses TRBV29-1 with TRBJ2-7; 7 bases fit TRBD1. CDR1 and CDR2 (germline): SQVTM, ANQGSEA. This CDR3 spans 13 amino acids. J was trimmed by 4 bases and V by 6 bases; bases with no gene match: 9. Written as DNA, the CDR3 is TGCAGCGTGGTGGGACAGTCCCAATACGAGCAGTACTTC. As protein: CSVVGQSQYEQYF.

The rearrangement links TRBV27 to TRBJ1-2; D gene ambiguous. CDR1 MNHEY and CDR2 SMNVEV come from the germline V gene (reference sequence). The CDR3 consists of 14 residues. Deletions cut 7 bases from V and 1 base from J, with 13 bases between. CDR3 nucleotides: TGTGCCAGCACCCCGAGTTGGGGTAACTATGGCTACACCTTC. Protein: CASTPSWGNYGYTF.

The chain combines TRBV3-1 (or the pseudogene TRBV3-2) with TRBJ1-2, with 9 nucleotides matching TRBD1. Unmatched junction bases numbered 0, after V lost 1 base and J lost 0 bases. This CDR3 has 15 amino acids. The germline CDR1 and CDR2 sequences are LGHDT and YNNKEL (reference sequence). Written as DNA, the CDR3 is TGTGCCAGCAGCCAAGGACAGGGGGCTAACTATGGCTACACCTTC. As protein: CASSQGQGANYGYTF.

The chain links TRBV14 to TRBJ1-1; D gene ambiguous. The CDR3 length is 12 residues. Trimming took 4 bases from V and 5 from J, leaving 8 bases between them. CDR1 and CDR2 from the germline V gene are SGHDN and FVKESK. DNA for the CDR3: TGTGCCAGCAGCCGAGGGTGGACTGAAGCTTTCTTT. It codes for CASSRGWTEAFF. Full variable domain (missing parts from reference TRBV14 and TRBJ1-1): EAGVTQFPSHSVIEKGQTVTLRCDPISGHDNLYWYRRVMGKEIKFLLHFVKESKQDESGMPNNRFLAERTGGTYSTLKVQPAELEDSGVYFCASSRGWTEAFFGQGTRLTVV.

The gene calls are TRBV5-1 and TRBJ1-6; D call uncertain. Germline loops: CDR1 SGHRS, CDR2 YFSETQ. The CDR3 runs 14 residues. Trimming took off 6 bases at V and 8 bases at J, with 15 bases between the two ends. CDR3 region: CASTVEAGDSPLHF. Here the CDR3 DNA reads TGCGCCAGCACAGTGGAGGCGGGAGATTCACCCCTCCACTTT.